Following are 21 T cell receptor beta chains from one sample sequenced in a study of T cell repertoires in cytomegalovirus infection. TCRdb reanalysed the reads using MiXCR and keeps one entry per CDR3 protein. The data show 250,000 to 300,000 distinct CDR3 sequences, around 15% seen once. The sample taken for sequencing was CD8+ T cells from PBMCs. These receptors were taken from a human donor in good health (CMV status not recorded). Some clones in this sample may be carry-over from other donors' samples.

Many counts were recorded for this clonotype. The V call is TRBV7-8, the J call TRBJ2-5, with unresolved D. V lost 5 bases, J lost 4 bases, and 20 bases lay in between. This CDR3 region has 16 residues. CDR1 SGHVS and CDR2 FQNEAQ come from the germline V gene. CDR3 protein: CASSPPGEPAAETQYF. The CDR3 coding sequence is TGTGCCAGCAGCCCCCCGGGTGAGCCGGCCGCAGAGACCCAGTACTTC.

Here the CDR3 DNA reads TGCAGCGTTCACACAGGGGGACCCTACAATGAGCAGTTCTTC. The encoded protein is CSVHTGGPYNEQFF. The chain is built from TRBV29-1 and TRBJ2-1, with TRBD1 identical over 8 bases. This CDR3 has 14 residues. Per germline, CDR1 SQVTM and CDR2 ANQGSEA. V gave up 5 bases and J gave up 2 bases; unmatched junction bases: 5.

The chain has TRBV29-1 and TRBJ1-1; D unresolved. Between the trimmed V and J ends, which lost 4 bases and 3 bases, there was a span of 6 bases. CDR1 is SQVTM and CDR2 is ANQGSEA in the germline V gene. The CDR3 covers 11 residues. CDR3 DNA: TGCAGCGTTGTAACAGACACTGAAGCTTTCTTT. Translating gives CSVVTDTEAFF.

This clonotype was seen more than once but under ten times. This chain uses TRBV28 with TRBJ1-3, with D hard to call. From germline, CDR1 is MDHEN and CDR2 SYDVKM. Trimming took 1 base from V and 1 from J, leaving 5 bases between them. The CDR3 consists of 14 residues. CDR3 loop: CASSLSISGNTIYF. CDR3 in DNA: TGTGCCAGCAGTTTATCGATTTCTGGAAACACCATATATTTT.

Points on this clonotype: This clone may be a read error of a much larger clone one base away. The chain joins TRBV7-6 to TRBJ1-6; the D gene is possibly TRBD1 (5 bases). This CDR3 has 15 residues. Germline-derived CDR1 and CDR2 are SGHVS and FNYEAQ. The V and J ends lost 4 bases and 8 bases respectively, with 15 bases between them. The CDR3 region has the DNA TGTGCCAGCAGCTCAGAATCAGGGAGGGATTCACCCCTCCACTTT. Translating gives CASSSESGRDSPLHF.

In this sample, this clonotype turned up a few times. The V call is TRBV7-6, the J call TRBJ1-2; no definite D call. The CDR3 covers 13 residues. Germline V gene sequence: CDR1 SGHVS, CDR2 FNYEAQ. Trimming took off 5 bases at V and 5 bases at J, with 12 bases between the two ends. CDR3 region: CASSPTLAYGYTF. The CDR3 bases are TGTGCCAGCAGCCCAACACTAGCGTATGGCTACACCTTC.

In its sample, this clonotype was seen many times. This chain connects TRBV6-5 to TRBJ2-5, with D perhaps matching TRBD2 (5 bases). Germline lookup yields CDR1 MNHEY and CDR2 SVGAGI. This CDR3 has 14 amino acids. Trimming took off 0 bases at V and 5 bases at J, with 10 bases between the two ends. CDR3 residues: CASSYSTGIETQYF. The CDR3 DNA reads as TGTGCCAGCAGTTACTCGACCGGGATTGAGACCCAGTACTTC.

The J gene is TRBJ2-5, the V gene TRBV27, with 8 nucleotides matching TRBD2. CDR3 length: 15 residues. Trimming removed 0 bases from V and 4 bases from J; junction bases left unmatched: 4. Germline V gene lookup returns CDR1 MNHEY and CDR2 SMNVEV (reference sequence). Written as DNA, the CDR3 is TGTGCCAGCAGTTTATCTTCACTAGCGGTAGAGACCCAGTACTTC. As protein: CASSLSSLAVETQYF.

The sample holds many counts of this clonotype. The V call is TRBV7-2, the J call TRBJ1-1; D might be TRBD1 (5 bases). Looked up from germline, CDR1 is SGHTA and CDR2 is FQGNSA. V shed 1 base and J shed 0 bases, with 15 bases lying between them. The CDR3 is 17 residues long. The CDR3 region has the DNA TGTGCCAGCAGCTTAGGCCGGGACGGCTTAATGAACACTGAAGCTTTCTTT. This sequence encodes CASSLGRDGLMNTEAFF.

This clonotype appeared a few times. The chain combines TRBV4-1 with TRBJ1-1; D possibly corresponds to TRBD1 (5 bases). V was pared by 8 bases and J by 4 bases, with 14 bases between. The CDR3 has 13 amino acids. The V gene's germline CDR1 is MGHRA and CDR2 YSYEKL. The CDR3 here is CASFSGTGTEAFF. DNA for the CDR3: TGCGCCAGCTTCTCGGGGACGGGCACTGAAGCTTTCTTT.

The chain uses TRBV7-9 and TRBJ2-3; perhaps TRBD2 as D (6 bases). Germline lookup yields CDR1 SEHNR and CDR2 FQNEAQ (reference sequence). The CDR3 sequence is 15 residues long. The V and J ends lost 5 bases and 5 bases respectively, with 17 bases between them. The CDR3 spells CASSQHKRREDTQYF. Here the CDR3 DNA reads TGTGCCAGCAGCCAACATAAAAGGAGGGAAGATACGCAGTATTTT.

This clonotype was seen a handful of times. This chain links TRBV27 with TRBJ1-5; D call uncertain. The CDR3 sequence is 14 residues long. V lost 4 bases and J 9 bases, leaving 16 bases between the germline ends. Germline V gene lookup returns CDR1 MNHEY and CDR2 SMNVEV (reference sequence). The CDR3 protein is CASSYNRGGSPQHF. Written as DNA, the CDR3 is TGTGCCAGCAGTTACAACAGAGGTGGGTCGCCCCAGCATTTT.

This clonotype has just a few counts. The V call is TRBV29-1, the J call TRBJ1-1; 7 positions match TRBD1. The germline V gene encodes CDR1 SQVTM and CDR2 ANQGSEA. CDR3 size: 12 residues. Trimming at V came to 6 bases and at J to 8 bases, leaving 9 bases not matched to a gene. The CDR3 spells CSVPKGTDEAFF. Written as DNA, the CDR3 is TGCAGCGTGCCTAAAGGGACAGACGAAGCTTTCTTT.

V usage is TRBV7-9 and J usage is TRBJ2-7; a possible D gene is TRBD1 (6 bases). The germline V gene encodes CDR1 SEHNR and CDR2 FQNEAQ (reference sequence). V lost 5 bases and J 5 bases, leaving 16 bases between the germline ends. The CDR3 is made up of 14 amino acids. CDR3 in amino acids: CASSPTLQGHEQYF. The CDR3 nucleotides read TGTGCCAGCAGCCCCACTTTACAGGGTCACGAGCAGTACTTC.

A few counts support this clonotype. The rearrangement joins TRBV4-1 to TRBJ2-2; D assignment may be TRBD1 or TRBD2 (5 bases each). The ends were cut back, 8 bases at V and 4 bases at J, with 14 bases in the middle. The CDR3 sequence is 14 residues long. CDR1 MGHRA and CDR2 YSYEKL come from the germline V gene. CDR3 sequence: CASQPGPSTGELFF. In nucleotides, the CDR3 is TGCGCCAGCCAGCCGGGACCCAGCACCGGGGAGCTGTTTTTT.

This clonotype was detected ten times or more. The chain joins TRBV7-2 to TRBJ2-3, with D perhaps matching TRBD2 (6 bases). V was shortened by 2 bases and J by 1 base, with 16 bases between the two germline ends. The germline V gene encodes CDR1 SGHTA and CDR2 FQGNSA. The length of the CDR3 is 17 residues. The CDR3 DNA reads as TGTGCCAGCAGCTTAACCGGCTTAGCGGAGGGCACAGATACGCAGTATTTT. Residues: CASSLTGLAEGTDTQYF. Full variable domain (missing parts from reference TRBV7-2 and TRBJ2-3): GAGVSQSPSNKVTEKGKDVELRCDPISGHTALYWYRQSLGQGLEFLIYFQGNSAPDKSGLPSDRFSAERTGGSVSTLTIQRTQQEDSAVYLCASSLTGLAEGTDTQYFGPGTRLTVL.

This clonotype was counted only a few times. The chain employs TRBV7-6 and TRBJ2-2; 7 bases match TRBD1. Germline CDR1 and CDR2: SGHVS and FNYEAQ. The CDR3 is 15 amino acids. The V and J ends lost 6 bases and 0 bases, in that order; junction bases with no gene match: 4. In DNA form, the CDR3 reads TGTGCCAGCAGGATGGGACAGTCGAACACCGGGGAGCTGTTTTTT. Protein sequence: CASRMGQSNTGELFF.

The chain couples TRBV29-1 to TRBJ1-1, with 12 positions matching TRBD1. With 6 bases clipped from V and 6 bases from J, the junction kept 5 bases outside the gene matches. Germline V gene data show CDR1 as SQVTM and CDR2 as ANQGSEA. This CDR3 region has 13 residues. DNA of the CDR3: TGCAGCGTCCCAGGGACAGGGGGCCCTGAAGCTTTCTTT. Its translation is CSVPGTGGPEAFF.

The gene calls are TRBV6-5 and TRBJ2-1; 7 bases line up with TRBD1. The CDR3 covers 14 residues. Germline V CDR1 and CDR2: MNHEY, SVGAGI. V dropped 6 bases and J dropped 8; count of bases not matched to a gene: 10. The CDR3 loop reads CASSLLGGTDEQFF. The CDR3 DNA reads as TGTGCCAGCAGCCTCTTAGGGGGCACGGATGAGCAGTTCTTC.

This rearrangement joins TRBV20-1 to TRBJ1-4, with TRBD1 as a possible D gene (5 bases). Germline loops: CDR1 DFQATT, CDR2 SNEGSKA (reference sequence). The CDR3 length is 16 residues. The V end lost 0 bases, the J end lost 0 bases, and 11 bases lay between the germline ends. The CDR3 is CSARDREGATNEKLFF. DNA of the CDR3: TGCAGTGCTAGAGATCGGGAAGGGGCAACTAATGAAAAACTGTTTTTT.

This clonotype was seen at least ten times. As DNA, the CDR3 is TGTGCCAGCAGCTTAAGCCGGGAGGGTGGTCGCGAGCAGTACTTC. Its translation: CASSLSREGGREQYF. The gene calls are TRBV7-9 and TRBJ2-7, with TRBD2 identical over 8 bases. Germline V gene lookup returns CDR1 SEHNR and CDR2 FQNEAQ (reference sequence). The CDR3 length is 15 residues. V gave up 2 bases and J gave up 6 bases; unmatched junction bases: 9.